This T cell receptor (beta chain) was recovered during a study of T cells expressing NK-cell markers. From its re-call of the 5' RACE reads, TCRdb lists each CDR3 protein once, without DNA. The sample's table shows roughly 160,000 distinct CDR3 sequences. Study results and caveats: The dominant NKG2C+ clonotypes represented about 1.0-7.0% of CD8+ T cells in five or six donors.

With regard to this clonotype: What it binds is unknown.

This receptor was identified in a man aged 18-75 years in good health. Sequenced material: blood T cells: a sorted CD56 or NKG2C T cell subset, CD4+ or CD8+ T cells, or bulk PBMC T cells (not recorded which).

This chain's CDR3 is CSAAEGQGTTIYF. The chain carries TRBV20-1 and TRBJ1-3; absent DNA, TCRdb's TRBD1 call cannot be checked. The CDR3 runs to 13 residues. Germline assignment: CDR1 DFQATT and CDR2 SNEGSKA (reference sequence).